This T cell receptor (beta chain) was identified in a study of OX40 agonist ivuxolimab in advanced cancers. About the research overall: Patients were infused with ivuxolimab every 2 weeks at 0.01 to 10 mg/kg.

This CDR3 has 14 amino acids. Trimming left V 0 bases short and J 0 bases short, with 4 bases between. In germline, CDR1 is SGHTA, CDR2 FQGTGA. Method: immunoSEQ multiplex PCR; TCRdb's copy keeps in-frame clones and lacks some. The table records some 16,000 clones, around 80% of them present only once. The TCR sequence derives from an adult with an advanced solid tumor such as melanoma, head and neck, liver or kidney cancer. V gene TRBV7-3 combines with J gene TRBJ2-3; the D is unclear. The source material was CD4+ or CD8+ T cells sorted from blood, sampled in a trial of the OX40 agonist ivuxolimab. Written as DNA, the CDR3 is TGTGCCAGCAGCTTAACCCCTAGCACAGATACGCAGTATTTT. Translation gives CASSLTPSTDTQYF.